This T cell receptor (beta chain) appears in the sequencing data of a study of HIV-infected patients and healthy controls. In its sample, this clonotype was seen many times. The antigen is unknown. The germline gives CDR1 LNHNV, CDR2 YYDKDF (reference sequence). V shed 8 bases, J shed 3 bases, and the junction held 18 bases outside the gene matches. CDR3 size: 18 residues. Follow-up blood was drawn about 14 weeks, roughly three months, after antiretroviral therapy began. No cell fractionation was done, so the repertoire covers all unsorted peripheral blood T cells. The RNA source was a roughly 2.4 ml peripheral blood draw. Study outcomes and limitations: CDR3 sharing between individuals was lower in HIV-infected patients than in healthy controls.

Alpha and beta constant-region primers primed reverse transcription of approximately 460 ng RNA. Alpha and beta chain libraries were made separately by chain-specific third strand synthesis with multiplexing indices. Each cDNA molecule was barcoded, and a single primer pair amplified each chain. TCRdb fed the 5' RACE reads into MiXCR, producing one record per CDR3 protein. Counted here are about 14,000 distinct CDR3 sequences, 12% occurring once; the ten biggest clones make up about 40%. This clonotype originated in an adult with HIV infection. The donor label of this sample is uncertain. Specimen: blood, collected during antiretroviral therapy. J is TRBJ2-3 and V is TRBV15; 9 nucleotides agree with TRBD2. This chain's CDR3 is CATRNNPSGGGGTDTQYF. The CDR3 nucleotides are TGTGCCACCCGAAATAACCCCTCGGGCGGGGGGGGTACAGATACGCAGTATTTT.